The rows below give T cell receptor beta chains drawn from one sample of a study of T-cell memory formation after mild COVID-19. TCRdb re-called the 5' RACE reads with MiXCR, one entry per CDR3 protein. Of fewer than 350,000 distinct CDR3 sequences in the sample, more than 13% are singletons; the top ten hold 21%. Material: PBMCs or a T cell subset sorted from them (not recorded which). The receptors stem from a man in his late teens or twenties who had mild COVID-19 (a few samples of this study predate the infection). Cell type and time point are not known. Each CDR3 is given with its conserved first and last residue. A D gene is named only where the DNA matches it firmly. The listing skips clone size in some rows; elsewhere it reads once, few, many or a size class.

cdr3_length,clone_size,j_call,d_call,v_call,cdr3_aa,cdr3_nt
19,few,TRBJ2-1,TRBD2,TRBV20-1,CSASLLLAGGPETYNEQFF,TGCAGTGCTAGCCTCTTACTAGCGGGGGGTCCCGAAACCTACAATGAGCAGTTCTTC
15,few,TRBJ2-5,.,TRBV6-5,CASSRFPGYQETQYF,TGTGCCAGCAGTAGATTCCCGGGGTACCAAGAGACCCAGTACTTC
17,few,TRBJ1-6,.,TRBV4-1,CASSQVPQGSYNSPLHF,TGCGCCAGCAGCCAAGTCCCGCAGGGCTCCTATAATTCACCCCTCCACTTT
11,.,TRBJ1-1,.,TRBV6-2/TRBV6-3,CASSDRGAAFF,TGTGCCAGCAGTGACCGAGGGGCTGCTTTCTTT
15,few,TRBJ2-7,.,TRBV5-5,CASSLETVLTYEQYF,TGTGCCAGCAGCTTGGAGACAGTTTTAACCTACGAGCAGTACTTC
14,few,TRBJ2-5,TRBD2,TRBV24-1,CATSRTSGQETQYF,TGTGCCACCAGTAGGACTAGCGGGCAAGAGACCCAGTACTTC
15,few,TRBJ2-3,TRBD2,TRBV9,CASSRTGAGTDTQYF,TGTGCCAGCAGCAGAACAGGAGCGGGAACAGATACGCAGTATTTT
13,.,TRBJ2-5,.,TRBV28,CASSSALQETQYF,TGTGCCAGCAGTTCGGCTCTCCAAGAGACCCAGTACTTC
13,few,TRBJ2-2,.,TRBV12-3/TRBV12-4,CASSPPNAGELFF,TGTGCCAGCAGCCCACCCAACGCCGGGGAGCTGTTTTTT
14,.,TRBJ2-1,TRBD1,TRBV7-8,CASTHRTGRNEQFF,TGTGCCAGCACCCATAGGACAGGGAGAAATGAGCAGTTCTTC
14,.,TRBJ2-7,TRBD1,TRBV24-1,CATSPDRGQYEQYF,TGTGCCACCTCACCGGACAGGGGACAATACGAGCAGTACTTC
13,.,TRBJ1-5,.,TRBV9,CASSVRGEEPQHF,TGTGCCAGCAGCGTGCGAGGGGAAGAGCCCCAGCATTTT
14,many,TRBJ2-3,.,TRBV28,CASTPGGRGDTQYF,TGTGCCAGCACCCCCGGGGGCCGGGGAGATACGCAGTATTTT
14,few,TRBJ2-3,.,TRBV6-1,CASSAGTNRDTQYF,TGTGCCAGCAGTGCTGGGACCAATCGGGATACGCAGTATTTT
15,many,TRBJ2-1,TRBD2,TRBV20-1,CSARVQAGEYNEQFF,TGCAGTGCTAGAGTGCAAGCGGGGGAGTACAATGAGCAGTTCTTC
15,once,TRBJ1-6,.,TRBV4-3,CASSQDHGRRGTLHF,TGCGCCAGCAGCCAAGATCATGGCAGGCGAGGGACCCTCCACTTT
16,.,TRBJ1-1,TRBD1,TRBV5-4,CASRPGTGGLNTEAFF,TGTGCCAGCAGGCCCGGGACAGGGGGCTTGAACACTGAAGCTTTCTTT
13,few,TRBJ2-3,.,TRBV5-1,CASSLGDGWAQYF,TGCGCCAGCAGCTTGGGTGACGGATGGGCACAGTATTTT
13,few,TRBJ1-1,.,TRBV12-3/TRBV12-4,CASSSQLNTEAFF,TGTGCCAGCAGTTCACAATTGAACACTGAAGCTTTCTTT
14,.,TRBJ2-5,.,TRBV5-1,CASSPTPGGETQYF,TGCGCCAGCAGCCCCACCCCAGGTGGGGAGACCCAGTACTTC
16,.,TRBJ1-5,TRBD1,TRBV4-3,CASSQSRGLFTQPQHF,TGCGCCAGCAGCCAAAGCAGGGGGCTTTTTACCCAGCCCCAGCATTTT
14,.,TRBJ2-5,.,TRBV4-1,CASSQVAGPETQYF,TGCGCCAGCAGCCAAGTGGCAGGGCCAGAGACCCAGTACTTC
16,few,TRBJ1-2,.,TRBV6-5,CASSYSGVNPNYGYTF,TGTGCCAGCAGTTACTCCGGCGTCAATCCTAACTATGGCTACACCTTC
15,few,TRBJ1-1,TRBD1,TRBV6-5,CASSHPVDRGTEAFF,TGTGCCAGCAGCCACCCTGTGGACAGGGGGACTGAAGCTTTCTTT
16,few,TRBJ2-3,TRBD1,TRBV7-3,CASSSKTGGVGDTQYF,TGTGCCAGCAGCTCCAAGACAGGGGGTGTAGGAGATACGCAGTATTTT
15,few,TRBJ1-1,.,TRBV15,CATSSSGGANTEAFF,TGTGCCACCAGCAGTTCTGGGGGGGCGAACACTGAAGCTTTCTTT
15,few,TRBJ2-2,TRBD2,TRBV3-1,CASSRAGGLTGELFF,TGTGCCAGCAGCCGCGCGGGGGGGCTCACCGGGGAGCTGTTTTTT
15,.,TRBJ2-3,TRBD1,TRBV25-1,CASSAPGTGAYTQYF,TGTGCCAGCAGTGCCCCCGGGACAGGGGCTTATACGCAGTATTTT
14,.,TRBJ1-5,TRBD1,TRBV24-1,CATSDYRDSQPQHF,TGTGCCACCAGTGATTACAGGGACAGCCAGCCCCAGCATTTT
13,.,TRBJ2-3,.,TRBV10-3,CAISGQGEDTQYF,TGTGCCATCAGTGGCCAGGGCGAAGATACGCAGTATTTT
15,many,TRBJ2-1,.,TRBV9,CASSPWRGNYNEQFF,TGTGCCAGCAGTCCCTGGCGGGGAAACTACAATGAGCAGTTCTTC
14,few,TRBJ1-2,.,TRBV10-2,CASSDTGSVVSYTF,TGCGCCAGCAGTGATACGGGGAGCGTGGTGAGCTACACCTTC
14,.,TRBJ1-1,.,TRBV5-1,CASSLLDGNTEAFF,TGCGCCAGCAGCTTATTAGACGGAAACACTGAAGCTTTCTTT
14,many,TRBJ1-2,.,TRBV7-4,CASILGGYSPDYTF,TGTGCCAGCATCTTAGGCGGCTACTCCCCCGACTACACCTTC
15,.,TRBJ2-6,TRBD1,TRBV19,CASSIRGRGANVLTF,TGTGCCAGTAGTATCAGGGGGCGTGGGGCCAACGTCCTGACTTTC
15,few,TRBJ2-5,TRBD2,TRBV7-2,CASSLTSGGPETQYF,TGTGCCAGCAGCTTAACTAGCGGGGGTCCAGAGACCCAGTACTTC
16,.,TRBJ2-2,.,TRBV5-5,CASSPSSSMITGELFF,TGTGCCAGCAGCCCAAGCTCGTCTATGATCACCGGGGAGCTGTTTTTT
15,.,TRBJ1-2,.,TRBV5-5,CASSLARTFHYGYTF,TGTGCCAGCAGCTTGGCTCGGACATTTCACTATGGCTACACCTTC
12,many,TRBJ2-5,TRBD2,TRBV2,CARTSGEETQYF,TGTGCCAGGACTAGCGGGGAAGAGACCCAGTACTTC
15,few,TRBJ2-3,.,TRBV9,CASSPSPGETDTQYF,TGTGCCAGCAGCCCCAGCCCGGGGGAAACAGATACGCAGTATTTT
12,few,TRBJ1-2,.,TRBV20-1,CSAPGGYHGYTF,TGCAGTGCTCCTGGGGGGTACCATGGCTACACCTTC
11,.,TRBJ1-1,.,TRBV30,CAWGGYTEAFF,TGTGCCTGGGGGGGCTACACTGAAGCTTTCTTT
18,.,TRBJ1-2,.,TRBV6-5,CASSEIEPGPLSSYGYTF,TGTGCCAGCAGCGAAATAGAACCAGGACCACTCTCATCTTATGGCTACACCTTC
14,.,TRBJ2-3,.,TRBV9,CASSRRGTGDTQYF,TGTGCCAGCAGCAGACGGGGGACCGGAGATACGCAGTATTTT
14,few,TRBJ1-2,.,TRBV20-1,CSARGNPGDYGYTF,TGCAGTGCTAGAGGGAACCCTGGGGACTATGGCTACACCTTC
14,.,TRBJ1-3,.,TRBV7-9,CASSLAQTGNTIYF,TGTGCCAGCAGCTTAGCACAGACTGGAAACACCATATATTTT
15,once,TRBJ2-1,TRBD1,TRBV11-2,CASSPGTGRYNEQFF,TGTGCCAGCAGCCCTGGGACAGGGCGGTACAATGAGCAGTTCTTC
19,few,TRBJ2-3,TRBD2,TRBV4-3,CASSQERSGGGGSTDTQYF,TGCGCCAGCAGCCAAGAGCGTAGTGGCGGCGGGGGTAGTACAGATACGCAGTATTTT
14,few,TRBJ2-6,.,TRBV2,CASSVSSGANVLTF,TGTGCCAGCAGTGTTTCCTCTGGGGCCAACGTCCTGACTTTC
16,.,TRBJ1-3,.,TRBV4-3,CASSQDTGSSGNTIYF,TGCGCCAGCAGCCAGGACACAGGGAGCTCTGGAAACACCATATATTTT
12,few,TRBJ2-5,TRBD2,TRBV10-2,CASEAGEETQYF,TGCGCCAGCGAAGCGGGGGAAGAGACCCAGTACTTC
18,.,TRBJ1-2,TRBD1,TRBV12-3/TRBV12-4,CASSSDGPGQGYPYGYTF,TGTGCCAGCAGTTCCGACGGACCGGGACAGGGGTACCCCTATGGCTACACCTTC
19,few,TRBJ2-4,TRBD1,TRBV7-9,CASSLATGGLGMAKNIQYF,TGTGCCAGCAGCTTAGCGACAGGGGGTTTGGGAATGGCCAAAAACATTCAGTACTTC
14,once,TRBJ1-5,.,TRBV19,CASSIVEGNQPQHF,TGTGCCAGTAGTATAGTTGAGGGCAATCAGCCCCAGCATTTT
14,few,TRBJ1-1,.,TRBV9,CARSALGGAPEAFF,TGTGCCAGGAGCGCCCTGGGGGGGGCCCCTGAAGCTTTCTTT
14,few,TRBJ2-2,.,TRBV2,CASRGVRRAGELFF,TGTGCCAGCAGGGGGGTTCGGAGGGCCGGGGAGCTGTTTTTT
13,.,TRBJ2-1,.,TRBV24-1,CATTTPRGEEQFF,TGTGCCACCACTACTCCCCGGGGAGAAGAGCAGTTCTTC
11,few,TRBJ1-2,.,TRBV19,CASMGFRGYTF,TGTGCCAGTATGGGATTTCGGGGCTACACCTTC